These 18 T cell receptor beta chains share one sample of origin, sequenced in a study of T-cell memory formation after mild COVID-19. Via MiXCR, TCRdb re-called the 5' RACE reads, giving one row per CDR3 protein. The repertoire holds around 440,000 distinct CDR3 sequences, with over 15% as singletons. The sample comprised PBMCs or a T cell subset sorted from them (not recorded which). All receptors derive from an adult woman who had mild COVID-19 (a few samples of this study predate the infection). Cell type and time point are not known.

The chain combines TRBV25-1 with TRBJ2-7; weak D call: TRBD2 (6 bases). V was cut by 3 bases and J by 2 bases, with 14 bases left in between. Germline CDR1 is MGHDK and CDR2 is SYGVNS. The CDR3 runs 15 residues. CDR3 sequence: CASSDGGAPTYEQYF. The CDR3 nucleotides read TGTGCCAGCAGTGACGGCGGGGCGCCAACCTACGAGCAGTACTTC.

This clonotype showed up just a few times. The V gene is TRBV4-3, the J gene TRBJ2-3, with D tentatively TRBD2 (6 bases). CDR1 and CDR2 (germline): LGHNA, YSLEER. Trimming left V 0 bases short and J 2 bases short, with 24 bases between. The CDR3 is made up of 20 amino acids. CDR3: CASSQDFLRGWEAITDTQYF. The CDR3 DNA follows: TGCGCCAGCAGCCAAGACTTCCTACGGGGGTGGGAGGCTATCACAGATACGCAGTATTTT.

This clonotype occurred a few times. This chain links TRBV21-1 with TRBJ2-1; TRBD2, the table's D call, was not compared with the DNA. TRBV21-1 is a recognized pseudogene. The CDR3 length is 13 residues. In nucleotides, the CDR3 is TGTGCCCCCACCCGGGGGGCCGCAATGAAGCAGTTCTTC. The encoded protein is CAPTRGAAMKQFF.

The V gene is TRBV24-1, the J gene TRBJ2-5; no firm D call. The CDR3 is 13 amino acids. V lost 6 bases to trimming and J lost 1 base, with 8 bases between them. Germline CDR1 is KGHDR and CDR2 is SFDVKD. The CDR3 region has the DNA TGTGCCACCAGTAGAGCGTCCCAAGAGACCCAGTACTTC. This gives the protein CATSRASQETQYF.

V gene TRBV9 combines with J gene TRBJ2-7, with a tentative D call TRBD2 (6 bases). CDR1 SGDLS and CDR2 YYNGEE come from the germline V gene. This CDR3 spans 14 amino acids. The germline V and J ends were trimmed by 0 bases and 5 bases, with 12 bases remaining between them. This chain's CDR3 is CASSVDSGEDEQYF. CDR3 bases: TGTGCCAGCAGCGTAGATTCGGGGGAGGACGAGCAGTACTTC.

This clonotype was seen many times. V usage is TRBV3-1 and J usage is TRBJ2-7; possible D gene TRBD1, 5 bases. Looked up from germline, CDR1 is LGHDT and CDR2 is YNNKEL (reference sequence). V lost 4 bases and J lost 5, with 12 bases in between. The CDR3 runs 13 residues. Written as DNA, the CDR3 is TGTGCCAGCAGCCGCCTACAGGTAAACGAGCAGTACTTC. Translation: CASSRLQVNEQYF.

This clonotype was counted only a few times. The gene calls are TRBV9 and TRBJ2-7; TRBD1 or TRBD2 may be the D gene (6 bases each). Germline V gene lookup returns CDR1 SGDLS and CDR2 YYNGEE. The CDR3 is made up of 15 amino acids. Trimming left V 3 bases short and J 7 bases short, with 20 bases between. The CDR3 here is CASSEGGSFSREQYF. The CDR3 DNA reads TGTGCCAGCAGCGAGGGGGGCAGTTTTTCGAGGGAGCAGTACTTC.

The table lists this clonotype with many counts. This chain uses TRBV12-3 or TRBV12-4 with TRBJ2-7, with TRBD1 identical over 9 bases. The CDR3 runs 15 residues. The V segment lost 5 bases and the J segment 3 bases; nucleotides outside the gene matches: 8. The CDR3 coding sequence is TGTGCCAGCAGTGAGGCCGGGACAGGGATCTACGAGCAGTACTTC. It encodes CASSEAGTGIYEQYF.

This clonotype was recorded at least ten times. The chain combines TRBV3-1 with TRBJ2-7; D remains ambiguous. V dropped 1 base and J dropped 3 bases, with 1 base sitting between them. Germline CDR1 is LGHDT and CDR2 is YNNKEL (reference sequence). The CDR3 totals 11 residues. CDR3 amino acids: CASSQGYEQYF. In DNA, the CDR3 is TGTGCCAGCAGCCAAGGCTACGAGCAGTACTTC.

The chain combines TRBV5-1 with TRBJ2-3, with D possibly called TRBD1 or TRBD2 (5 bases each). The CDR3 contains 14 residues. CDR1 and CDR2 (germline): SGHRS, YFSETQ. Trimming took off 5 bases at V and 1 base at J, with 11 bases between the two ends. In DNA form, the CDR3 reads TGCGCCAGCAGAAGGGACGGAGGCACAGATACGCAGTATTTT. This codes for CASRRDGGTDTQYF.

This sequence joins TRBV11-3 and TRBJ2-5; D is unclear. Germline CDR1 reads SGHNT; CDR2 reads YENEEA. The CDR3 length is 14 residues. V dropped 2 bases and J dropped 0 bases, with 7 bases sitting between them. DNA of the CDR3: TGTGCCAGCAGCTTAATTAGGGACCAAGAGACCCAGTACTTC. This encodes CASSLIRDQETQYF.

This clonotype turned up a few times. V usage is TRBV4-1 and J usage is TRBJ1-1; a possible D gene is TRBD1 (6 bases). The V end lost 0 bases, the J end lost 5 bases, and 13 bases lay between the germline ends. Per the germline V gene, CDR1 is MGHRA and CDR2 is YSYEKL. This CDR3 spans 15 amino acids. The CDR3 nucleotides are TGCGCCAGCAGCCAAGACCCCCAGGGGAGGACTGAAGCTTTCTTT. Translation: CASSQDPQGRTEAFF.

The chain combines TRBV6-1 with TRBJ2-2; unclear D gene. The ends were cut back, 6 bases at V and 6 bases at J, with 17 bases in the middle. CDR3 length equals 15 residues. CDR1 and CDR2 from the germline V gene are MNHNS and SASEGT. In nucleotides, the CDR3 is TGTGCCAGCAGCGGCAGGAAATCCGCAGCCGGGGAGCTGTTTTTT. It codes for CASSGRKSAAGELFF.

This clonotype was seen a few times. The rearrangement uses TRBV15 and TRBJ2-5; 12 nucleotides line up with TRBD2. The J segment lost 5 bases and the V segment lost 1 base, leaving 5 bases of the junction unmatched. The length of the CDR3 is 16 residues. Germline CDR1 reads LNHNV; CDR2 reads YYDKDF (reference sequence). DNA of the CDR3: TGTGCCACCAGCAGAGCACTAGCGGGGGGTCTGGAGACCCAGTACTTC. It encodes CATSRALAGGLETQYF. Filled out from reference TRBV15 and TRBJ2-5, the complete variable domain reads DAMVIQNPRYQVTQFGKPVTLSCSQTLNHNVMYWYQQKSSQAPKLLFHYYDKDFNNEADTPDNFQSRRPNTSFCFLDIRSPGLGDTAMYLCATSRALAGGLETQYFGPGTRLLVL.

This clonotype was counted only a few times. V is TRBV5-6 and J is TRBJ2-1; 9 bases fit TRBD1. Per the germline V gene, CDR1 is SGHDT and CDR2 is YYEEEE. The CDR3 is 16 amino acids. Germline trimming cut 1 base from V and 1 base from J; bases unmatched to any gene: 3. CDR3 nucleotide sequence: TGTGCCAGCAGCTTGCGGACAGGGGTGTCCTACAATGAGCAGTTCTTC. Its translation is CASSLRTGVSYNEQFF.

The J gene is TRBJ1-4, the V gene TRBV5-1, with D hard to call. Germline values: CDR1 SGHRS, CDR2 YFSETQ. The CDR3 sequence is 14 residues long. Trimming stripped 0 bases from V and 4 bases from J, with 7 bases between. This CDR3 reads CASSLDRINEKLFF. The CDR3 nucleotides read TGCGCCAGCAGCTTGGATAGGATTAATGAAAAACTGTTTTTT.

This clonotype was seen more than once but under ten times. V is TRBV9 and J is TRBJ2-2; D is perhaps TRBD1 or TRBD2 (5 bases each). This CDR3 is 16 amino acids long. In germline, CDR1 is SGDLS, CDR2 YYNGEE. The V and J ends lost 0 bases and 8 bases respectively, with 17 bases between them. The CDR3 DNA reads TGTGCCAGCAGCGTAGGGACTTCGGCAGGGTCTGGGGAGCTGTTTTTT. This codes for CASSVGTSAGSGELFF.

This clonotype was counted only a few times. The V gene is TRBV20-1, the J gene TRBJ2-7; 15 bases match TRBD2. The CDR3 runs to 16 residues. V shed 4 bases and J 5 bases; nucleotides not matched to a gene: 9. CDR1 is DFQATT and CDR2 is SNEGSKA in the germline V gene (reference sequence). CDR3 in DNA: TGCAGTGCTACACCGGGACTAGCGGGAGGTTTCCACGAGCAGTACTTC. As protein: CSATPGLAGGFHEQYF.